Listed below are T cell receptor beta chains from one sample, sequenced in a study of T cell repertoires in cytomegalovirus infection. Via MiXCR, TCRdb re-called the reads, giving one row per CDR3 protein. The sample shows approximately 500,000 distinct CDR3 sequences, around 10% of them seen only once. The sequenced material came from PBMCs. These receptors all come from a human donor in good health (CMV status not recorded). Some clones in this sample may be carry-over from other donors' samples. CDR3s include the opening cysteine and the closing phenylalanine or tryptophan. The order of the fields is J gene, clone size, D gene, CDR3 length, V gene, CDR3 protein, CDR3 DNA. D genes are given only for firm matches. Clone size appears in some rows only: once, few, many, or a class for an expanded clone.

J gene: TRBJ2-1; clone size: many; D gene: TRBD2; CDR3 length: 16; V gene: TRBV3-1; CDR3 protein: CASSLAGSGIYNEQFF; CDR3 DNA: TGTGCCAGCAGTCTTGCTGGGAGCGGGATCTACAATGAGCAGTTCTTC
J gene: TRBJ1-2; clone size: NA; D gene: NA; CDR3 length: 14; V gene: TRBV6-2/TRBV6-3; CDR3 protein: CASSYSEAVYGYTF; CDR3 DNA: TGTGCCAGCAGTTACTCGGAGGCGGTCTATGGCTACACCTTC
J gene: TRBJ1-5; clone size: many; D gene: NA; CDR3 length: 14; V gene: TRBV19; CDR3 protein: CASSERGLGQPQHF; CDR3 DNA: TGTGCCAGTAGTGAACGAGGGCTGGGTCAGCCCCAGCATTTT
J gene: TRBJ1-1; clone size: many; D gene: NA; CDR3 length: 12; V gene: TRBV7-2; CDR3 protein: CASTISRREAFF; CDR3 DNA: TGTGCCAGCACCATATCTAGGAGGGAAGCTTTCTTT
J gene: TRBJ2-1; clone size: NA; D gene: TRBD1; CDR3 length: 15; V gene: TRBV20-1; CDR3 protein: CSALSGTGGIYEQFF; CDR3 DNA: TGCAGTGCTCTGTCCGGGACAGGGGGCATCTATGAGCAGTTCTTC
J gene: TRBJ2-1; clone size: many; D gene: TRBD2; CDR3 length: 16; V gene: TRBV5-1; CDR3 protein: CASALVAGASGHEQFF; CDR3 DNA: TGCGCCAGCGCTTTGGTAGCGGGAGCCTCGGGCCATGAGCAGTTCTTC
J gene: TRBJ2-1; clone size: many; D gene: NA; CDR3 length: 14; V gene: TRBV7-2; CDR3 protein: CASSLETFYNEQFF; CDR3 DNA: TGTGCCAGCAGCTTAGAGACCTTCTACAATGAGCAGTTCTTC
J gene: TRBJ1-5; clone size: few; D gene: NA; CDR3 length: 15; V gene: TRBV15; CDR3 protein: CATSPTKYSNQPQHF; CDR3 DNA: TGTGCCACCAGCCCCACTAAGTATAGCAATCAGCCCCAGCATTTT
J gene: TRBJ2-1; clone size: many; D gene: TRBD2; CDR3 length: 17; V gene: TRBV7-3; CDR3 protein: CASSPGVSSGGYNEQFF; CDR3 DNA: TGTGCCAGCAGCCCAGGGGTCTCTAGCGGGGGCTACAATGAGCAGTTCTTC
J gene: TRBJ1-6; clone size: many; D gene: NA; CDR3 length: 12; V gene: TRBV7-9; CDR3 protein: CASSLDSPPLHF; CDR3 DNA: TGTGCCAGCAGCTTAGACTCACCACCCCTCCACTTT
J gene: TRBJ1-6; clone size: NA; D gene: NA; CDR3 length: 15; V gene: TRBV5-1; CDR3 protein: CASSKEDSYNSPLHF; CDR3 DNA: TGCGCCAGCAGCAAAGAGGACTCCTATAATTCACCCCTCCACTTT
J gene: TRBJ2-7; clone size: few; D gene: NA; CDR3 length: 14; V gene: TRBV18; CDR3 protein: CASSPGHRSYEQYF; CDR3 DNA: TGTGCCAGCTCCCCGGGACACCGCTCCTACGAGCAGTACTTC
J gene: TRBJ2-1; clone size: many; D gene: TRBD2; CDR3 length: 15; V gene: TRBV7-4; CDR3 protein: CASPSASGSYNEQFF; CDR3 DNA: TGTGCCAGCCCCTCCGCTAGCGGGAGTTACAATGAGCAGTTCTTC
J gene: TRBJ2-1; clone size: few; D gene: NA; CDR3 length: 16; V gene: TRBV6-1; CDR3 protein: CASSARAGEVGDEQFF; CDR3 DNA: TGTGCCAGCAGTGCCAGGGCGGGTGAGGTAGGAGATGAGCAGTTCTTC
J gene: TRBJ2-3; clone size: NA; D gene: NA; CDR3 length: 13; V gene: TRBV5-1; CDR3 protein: CASSSDPTDTQYF; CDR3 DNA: TGCGCCAGCAGCTCGGACCCCACAGATACGCAGTATTTT
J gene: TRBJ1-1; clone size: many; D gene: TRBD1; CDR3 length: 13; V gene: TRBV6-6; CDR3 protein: CASMGTGSSEAFF; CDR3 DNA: TGTGCCAGCATGGGGACAGGATCGTCTGAAGCTTTCTTT
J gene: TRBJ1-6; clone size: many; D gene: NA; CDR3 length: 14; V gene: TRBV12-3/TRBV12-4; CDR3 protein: CASSLPEYNSPLHF; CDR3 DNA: TGTGCCAGCAGTTTACCAGAGTATAATTCACCCCTCCACTTT
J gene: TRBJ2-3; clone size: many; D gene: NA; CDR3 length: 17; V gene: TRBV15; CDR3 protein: CATSRDFPGESPDTQYF; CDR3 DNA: TGTGCCACCAGCAGAGATTTTCCAGGGGAGTCCCCAGATACGCAGTATTTT
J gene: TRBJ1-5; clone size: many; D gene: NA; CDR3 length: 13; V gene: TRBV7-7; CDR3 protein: CASSLEVNQPQHF; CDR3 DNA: TGTGCTAGCAGCTTAGAGGTGAATCAGCCCCAGCATTTT
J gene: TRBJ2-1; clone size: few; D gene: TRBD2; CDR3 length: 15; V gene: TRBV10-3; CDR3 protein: CAISDRGGKSNEQFF; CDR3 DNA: TGTGCCATCAGTGACCGGGGGGGAAAGAGCAATGAGCAGTTCTTC
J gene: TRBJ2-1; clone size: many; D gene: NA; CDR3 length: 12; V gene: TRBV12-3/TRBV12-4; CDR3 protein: CASSEGGHRSFF; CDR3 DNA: TGTGCCAGCAGCGAAGGGGGGCATCGGAGTTTCTTC
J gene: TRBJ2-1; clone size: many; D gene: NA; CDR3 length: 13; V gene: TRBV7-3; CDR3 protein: CASSLTSSEEQFF; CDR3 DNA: TGTGCCAGCAGCCTGACATCGAGCGAGGAGCAGTTCTTC
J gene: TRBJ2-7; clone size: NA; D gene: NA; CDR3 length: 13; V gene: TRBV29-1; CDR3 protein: CSVEDSGFYEQYF; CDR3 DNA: TGCAGCGTTGAAGATTCCGGGTTCTACGAGCAGTACTTC
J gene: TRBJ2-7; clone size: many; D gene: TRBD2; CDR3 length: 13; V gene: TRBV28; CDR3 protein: CASRLAGEYEQYF; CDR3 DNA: TGTGCCAGCAGACTAGCGGGAGAATACGAGCAGTACTTC
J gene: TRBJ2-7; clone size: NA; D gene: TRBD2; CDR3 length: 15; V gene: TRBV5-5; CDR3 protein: CASSLRTGGSYEQYF; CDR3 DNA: TGTGCCAGCAGCTTGCGAACGGGAGGCTCCTACGAGCAGTACTTC
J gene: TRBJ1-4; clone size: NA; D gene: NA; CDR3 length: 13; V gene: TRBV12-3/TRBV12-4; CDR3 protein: CASVRGRGEKLFF; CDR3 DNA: TGTGCCAGCGTCAGGGGAAGAGGCGAAAAACTGTTTTTT
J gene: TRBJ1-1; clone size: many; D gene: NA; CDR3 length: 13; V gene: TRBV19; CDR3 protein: CASSIGGVREAFF; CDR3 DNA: TGTGCCAGTAGTATAGGAGGGGTACGGGAAGCTTTCTTT
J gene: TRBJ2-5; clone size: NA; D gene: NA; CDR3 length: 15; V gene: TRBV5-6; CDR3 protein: CASSLAATAQETQYF; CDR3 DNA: TGTGCCAGCAGCTTGGCCGCAACAGCCCAAGAGACCCAGTACTTC
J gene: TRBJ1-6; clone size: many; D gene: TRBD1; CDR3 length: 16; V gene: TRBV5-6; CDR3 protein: CASSFGTGSWDSPLHF; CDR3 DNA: TGTGCCAGCAGCTTCGGGACAGGGTCTTGGGATTCACCCCTCCACTTT
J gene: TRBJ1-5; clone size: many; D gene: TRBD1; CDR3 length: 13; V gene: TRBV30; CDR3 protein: CALGQGGGQPQHF; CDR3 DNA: TGTGCCTTAGGACAGGGGGGTGGACAGCCCCAGCATTTT
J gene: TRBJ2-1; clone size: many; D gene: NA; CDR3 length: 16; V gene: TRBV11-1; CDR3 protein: CASSFFSGTTYNEQFF; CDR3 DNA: TGTGCCAGCAGCTTCTTTTCCGGGACCACGTACAATGAGCAGTTCTTC
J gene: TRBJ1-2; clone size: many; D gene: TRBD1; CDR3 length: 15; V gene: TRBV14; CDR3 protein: CASSHMGQGGYGYTF; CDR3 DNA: TGTGCCAGCAGCCACATGGGACAGGGGGGCTATGGCTACACCTTC
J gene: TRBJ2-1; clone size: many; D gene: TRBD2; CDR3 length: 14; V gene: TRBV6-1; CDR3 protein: CATIRLAGVREQFF; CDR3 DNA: TGTGCCACCATAAGACTAGCGGGAGTACGTGAGCAGTTCTTC
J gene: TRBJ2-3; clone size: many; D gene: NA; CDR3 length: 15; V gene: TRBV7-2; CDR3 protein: CASFIRGAATDTQYF; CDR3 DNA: TGTGCCAGCTTTATCAGGGGGGCCGCCACAGATACGCAGTATTTT
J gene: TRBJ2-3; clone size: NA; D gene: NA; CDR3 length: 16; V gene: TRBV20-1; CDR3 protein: CSARDPGAVSTDTQYF; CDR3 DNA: TGCAGTGCTAGAGATCCCGGGGCGGTTAGCACAGATACGCAGTATTTT
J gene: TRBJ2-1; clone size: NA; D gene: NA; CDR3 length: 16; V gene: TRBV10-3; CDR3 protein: CAISGIGQSSYNEQFF; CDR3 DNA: TGTGCCATCAGTGGGATTGGACAGTCCTCCTACAATGAGCAGTTCTTC
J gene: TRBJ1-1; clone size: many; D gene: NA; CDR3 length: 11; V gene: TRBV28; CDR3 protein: CASGANTEAFF; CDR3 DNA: TGTGCCAGCGGAGCGAACACTGAAGCTTTCTTT
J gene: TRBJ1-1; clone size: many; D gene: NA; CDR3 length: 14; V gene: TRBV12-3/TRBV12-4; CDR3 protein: CASSYDGLNTEAFF; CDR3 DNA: TGTGCCAGCAGTTACGACGGGCTGAACACTGAAGCTTTCTTT
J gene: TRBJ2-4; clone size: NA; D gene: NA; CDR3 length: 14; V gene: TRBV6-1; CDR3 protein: CASSPGPARGVQYF; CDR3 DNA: TGTGCCAGCAGCCCCGGGCCAGCAAGGGGGGTTCAGTACTTC
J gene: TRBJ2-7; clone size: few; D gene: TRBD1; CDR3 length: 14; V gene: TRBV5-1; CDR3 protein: CASSTAGTVAEQYF; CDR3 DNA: TGCGCCAGCAGCACCGCCGGGACAGTTGCAGAGCAGTACTTC
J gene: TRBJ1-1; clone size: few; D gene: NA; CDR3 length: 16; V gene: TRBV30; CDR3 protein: CAWSGPGRDLNTEAFF; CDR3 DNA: TGTGCCTGGAGCGGGCCCGGTAGAGATTTGAACACTGAAGCTTTCTTT
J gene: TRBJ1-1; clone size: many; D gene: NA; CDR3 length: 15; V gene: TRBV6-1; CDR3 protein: CASSPGGRTNTEAFF; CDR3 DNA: TGTGCCAGCAGTCCCGGTGGGCGGACGAACACTGAAGCTTTCTTT
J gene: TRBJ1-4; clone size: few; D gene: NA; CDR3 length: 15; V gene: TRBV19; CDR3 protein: CASSIRRGKDEKLFF; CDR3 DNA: TGTGCCAGTAGTATCAGAAGGGGAAAGGATGAAAAACTGTTTTTT
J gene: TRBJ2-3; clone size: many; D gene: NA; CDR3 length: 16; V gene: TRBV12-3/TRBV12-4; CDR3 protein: CASSPPGTTSTDTQYF; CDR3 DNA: TGTGCCAGCAGTCCCCCGGGGACAACTAGCACAGATACGCAGTATTTT
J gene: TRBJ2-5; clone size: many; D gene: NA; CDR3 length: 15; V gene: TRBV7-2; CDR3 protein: CASSSRGGRAETQYF; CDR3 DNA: TGTGCCAGCAGCTCCAGAGGGGGGAGGGCTGAGACCCAGTACTTC
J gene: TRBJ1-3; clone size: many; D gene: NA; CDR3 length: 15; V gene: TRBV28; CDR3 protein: CASTIPRIGGNTIYF; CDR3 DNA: TGTGCCAGCACCATACCGCGTATAGGGGGAAACACCATATATTTT
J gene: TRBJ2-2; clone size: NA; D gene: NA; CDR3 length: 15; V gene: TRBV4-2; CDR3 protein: CASSPTLANTGELFF; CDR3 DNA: TGTGCCAGCAGCCCCACACTTGCGAACACCGGGGAGCTGTTTTTT
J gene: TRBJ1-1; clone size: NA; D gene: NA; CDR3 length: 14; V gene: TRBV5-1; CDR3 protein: CASRAQGDGAEAFF; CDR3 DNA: TGCGCCAGCAGGGCGCAAGGGGACGGGGCTGAAGCTTTCTTT
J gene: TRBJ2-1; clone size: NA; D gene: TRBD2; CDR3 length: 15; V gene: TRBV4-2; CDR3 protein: CASSQAAGATNEQFF; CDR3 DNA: TGTGCCAGCAGCCAAGCAGCGGGAGCTACAAATGAGCAGTTCTTC
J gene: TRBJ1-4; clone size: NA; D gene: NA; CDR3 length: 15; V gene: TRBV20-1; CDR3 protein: CSARARVTTNEKLFF; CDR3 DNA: TGCAGTGCTAGAGCGCGGGTTACAACTAATGAAAAGCTGTTTTTT
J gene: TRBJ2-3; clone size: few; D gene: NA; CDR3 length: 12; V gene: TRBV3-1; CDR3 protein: CASSQGAAPQYF; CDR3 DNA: TGTGCCAGCAGCCAAGGAGCGGCCCCGCAGTATTTT
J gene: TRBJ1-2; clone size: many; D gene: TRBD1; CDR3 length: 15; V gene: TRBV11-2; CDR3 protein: CASSLLTGGNYGYTF; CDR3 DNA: TGTGCCAGCAGCTTGTTGACAGGGGGAAACTATGGCTACACCTTC
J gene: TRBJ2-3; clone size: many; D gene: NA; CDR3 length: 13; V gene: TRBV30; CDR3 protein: CAWSVTITDTQYF; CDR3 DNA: TGTGCCTGGAGTGTAACTATCACAGATACGCAGTATTTT
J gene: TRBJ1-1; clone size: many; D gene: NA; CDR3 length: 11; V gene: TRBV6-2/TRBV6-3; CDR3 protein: CASSYSTEAFF; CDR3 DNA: TGTGCCAGCAGTTACTCAACTGAAGCTTTCTTT
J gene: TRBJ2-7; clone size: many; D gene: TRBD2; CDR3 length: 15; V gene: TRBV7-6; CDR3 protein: CASSSGLAGEYEQYF; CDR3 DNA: TGTGCCAGCAGTTCCGGACTAGCGGGAGAGTACGAGCAGTACTTC